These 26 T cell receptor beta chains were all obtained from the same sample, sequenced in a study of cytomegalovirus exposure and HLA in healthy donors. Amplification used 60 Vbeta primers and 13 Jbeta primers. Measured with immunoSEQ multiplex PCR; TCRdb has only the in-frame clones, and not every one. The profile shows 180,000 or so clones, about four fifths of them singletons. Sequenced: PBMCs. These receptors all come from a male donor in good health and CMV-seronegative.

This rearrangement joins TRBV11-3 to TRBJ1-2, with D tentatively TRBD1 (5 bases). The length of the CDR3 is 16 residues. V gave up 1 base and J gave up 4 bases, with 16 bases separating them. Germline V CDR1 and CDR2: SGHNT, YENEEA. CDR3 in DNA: TGTGCCAGCAGCTTAGGAGCACCAGGGCTTCTCTATGGCTACACCTTC. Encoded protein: CASSLGAPGLLYGYTF.

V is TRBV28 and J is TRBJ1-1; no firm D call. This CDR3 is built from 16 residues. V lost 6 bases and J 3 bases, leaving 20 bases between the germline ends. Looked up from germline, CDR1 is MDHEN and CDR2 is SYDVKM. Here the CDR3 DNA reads TGTGCCAGCAGCCCCGAATTAGGGAGGGAGTACACTGAAGCTTTCTTT. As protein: CASSPELGREYTEAFF.

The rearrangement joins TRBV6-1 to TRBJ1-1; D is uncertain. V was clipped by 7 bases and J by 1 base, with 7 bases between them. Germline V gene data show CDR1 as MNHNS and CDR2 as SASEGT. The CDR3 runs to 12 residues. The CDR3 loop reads CASKLRNTEAFF. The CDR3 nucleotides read TGTGCCAGCAAACTAAGGAACACTGAAGCTTTCTTT.

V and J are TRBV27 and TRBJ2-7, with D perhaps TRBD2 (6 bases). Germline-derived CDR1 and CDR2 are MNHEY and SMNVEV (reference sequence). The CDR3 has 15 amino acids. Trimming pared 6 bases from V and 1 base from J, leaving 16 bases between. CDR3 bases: TGTGCCAGCAGCTCCCGAGCGGGCGGGTCCTACGAGCAGTACTTC. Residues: CASSSRAGGSYEQYF.

The CDR3: CASSWEGAKNIQYF. Here the CDR3 DNA reads TGCGCCAGCAGCTGGGAGGGTGCCAAAAACATTCAGTACTTC. The chain couples TRBV5-1 to TRBJ2-4; 7 bases map to TRBD2. CDR3 length: 14 amino acids. Germline trimming cut 3 bases from V and 1 base from J; bases unmatched to any gene: 1. Germline V gene data show CDR1 as SGHRS and CDR2 as YFSETQ.

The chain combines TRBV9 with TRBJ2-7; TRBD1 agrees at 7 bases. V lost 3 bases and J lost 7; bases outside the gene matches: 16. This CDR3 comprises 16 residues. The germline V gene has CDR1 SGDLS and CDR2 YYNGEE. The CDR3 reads CASSGRAGTDPSEQYF. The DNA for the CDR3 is TGTGCCAGCAGCGGACGGGCCGGGACAGATCCCTCGGAGCAGTACTTC.

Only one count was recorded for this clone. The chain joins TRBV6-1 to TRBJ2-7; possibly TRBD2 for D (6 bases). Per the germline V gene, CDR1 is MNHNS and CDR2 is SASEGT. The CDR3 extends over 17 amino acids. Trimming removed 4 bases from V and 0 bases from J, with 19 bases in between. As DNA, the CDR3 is TGTGCCAGCAGTGGAAGGGGAACAACTAGCAGCTCCTACGAGCAGTACTTC. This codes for CASSGRGTTSSSYEQYF.

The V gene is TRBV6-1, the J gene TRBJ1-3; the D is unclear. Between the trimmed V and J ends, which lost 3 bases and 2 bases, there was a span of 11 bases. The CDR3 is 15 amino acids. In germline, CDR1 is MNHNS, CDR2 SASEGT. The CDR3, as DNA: TGTGCCAGCAGTGAGCCTCGAGGGACTGGAAACACCATATATTTT. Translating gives CASSEPRGTGNTIYF.

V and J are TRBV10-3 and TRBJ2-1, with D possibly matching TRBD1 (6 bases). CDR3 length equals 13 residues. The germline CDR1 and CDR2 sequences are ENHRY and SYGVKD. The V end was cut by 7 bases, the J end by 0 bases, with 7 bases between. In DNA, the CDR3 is TGTGCCATCACGGACAGCTCCTACAATGAGCAGTTCTTC. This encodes CAITDSSYNEQFF.

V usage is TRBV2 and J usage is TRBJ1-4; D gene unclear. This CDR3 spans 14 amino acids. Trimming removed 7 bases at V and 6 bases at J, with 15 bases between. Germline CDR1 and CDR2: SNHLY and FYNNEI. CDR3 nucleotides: TGTGCCAGCAAGTCCTCTAAGCTCGATGAAAAACTGTTTTTT. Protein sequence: CASKSSKLDEKLFF.

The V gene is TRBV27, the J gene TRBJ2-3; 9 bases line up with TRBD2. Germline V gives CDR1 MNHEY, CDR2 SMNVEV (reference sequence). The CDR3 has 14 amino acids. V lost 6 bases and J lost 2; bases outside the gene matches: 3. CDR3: CASRAGGPTDTQYF. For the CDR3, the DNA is TGTGCCAGCAGGGCGGGAGGGCCCACAGATACGCAGTATTTT.

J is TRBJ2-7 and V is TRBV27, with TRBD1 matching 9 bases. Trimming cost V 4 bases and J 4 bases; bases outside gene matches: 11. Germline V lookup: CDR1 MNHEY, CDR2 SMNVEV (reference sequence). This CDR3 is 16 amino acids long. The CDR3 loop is CASSSWGQGGSYEQYF. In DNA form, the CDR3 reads TGTGCCAGCAGTTCCTGGGGACAGGGAGGATCATACGAGCAGTACTTC.

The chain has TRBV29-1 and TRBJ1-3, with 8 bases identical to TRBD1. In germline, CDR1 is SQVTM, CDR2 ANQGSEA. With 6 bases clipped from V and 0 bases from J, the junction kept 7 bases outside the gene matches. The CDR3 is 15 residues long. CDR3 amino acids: CSVGLTGASGNTIYF. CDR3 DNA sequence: TGCAGCGTCGGCCTGACAGGGGCCTCTGGAAACACCATATATTTT. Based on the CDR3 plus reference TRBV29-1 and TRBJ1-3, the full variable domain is SAVISQKPSRDICQRGTSLTIQCQVDSQVTMMFWYRQQPGQSLTLIATANQGSEATYESGFVIDKFPISRPNLTFSTLTVSNMSPEDSSIYLCSVGLTGASGNTIYFGEGSWLTVV.

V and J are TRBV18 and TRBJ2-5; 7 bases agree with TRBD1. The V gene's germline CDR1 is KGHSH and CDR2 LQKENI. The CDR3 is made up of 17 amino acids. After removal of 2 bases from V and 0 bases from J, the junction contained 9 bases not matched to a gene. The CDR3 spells CASSPTPGQKYQETQYF. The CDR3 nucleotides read TGTGCCAGCTCACCAACACCGGGACAGAAGTACCAAGAGACCCAGTACTTC.

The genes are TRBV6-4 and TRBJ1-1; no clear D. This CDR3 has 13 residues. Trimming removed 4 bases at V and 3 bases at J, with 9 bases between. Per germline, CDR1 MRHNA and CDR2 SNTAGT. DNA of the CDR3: TGTGCCAGCAGTGCGACCGAGGACACTGAAGCTTTCTTT. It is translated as CASSATEDTEAFF.

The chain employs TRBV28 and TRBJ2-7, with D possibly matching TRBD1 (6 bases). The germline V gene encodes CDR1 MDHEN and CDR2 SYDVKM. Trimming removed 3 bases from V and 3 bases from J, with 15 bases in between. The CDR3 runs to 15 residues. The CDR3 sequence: CASSLVGAVSYEQYF. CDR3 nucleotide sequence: TGTGCCAGCAGTTTGGTGGGGGCTGTGAGCTACGAGCAGTACTTC.

The CDR3 DNA sequence: TGCAGCGTTGAAGTTCAAGGACTGAACTATGGCTACACCTTC. Its translation: CSVEVQGLNYGYTF. V is TRBV29-1 and J is TRBJ1-2; D is undetermined. Trimming shortened V by 1 base and J by 2 bases, and 11 bases separated the two germline ends. Germline lookup yields CDR1 SQVTM and CDR2 ANQGSEA. The CDR3 has 14 residues.

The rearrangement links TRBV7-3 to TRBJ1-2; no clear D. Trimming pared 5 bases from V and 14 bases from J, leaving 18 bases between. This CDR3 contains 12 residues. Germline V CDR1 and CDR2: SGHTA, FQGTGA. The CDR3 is CASSPDRVARTF. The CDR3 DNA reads TGTGCCAGCAGCCCTGACCGGGTGGCTCGGACCTTC.

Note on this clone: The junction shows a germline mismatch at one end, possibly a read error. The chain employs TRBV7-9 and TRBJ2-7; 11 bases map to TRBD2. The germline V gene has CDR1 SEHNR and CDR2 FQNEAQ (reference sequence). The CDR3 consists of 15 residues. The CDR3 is CSSSPLAGGPGEQYF. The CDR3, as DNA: TGTTCCAGCAGCCCGTTAGCGGGAGGGCCAGGGGAGCAGTACTTC.

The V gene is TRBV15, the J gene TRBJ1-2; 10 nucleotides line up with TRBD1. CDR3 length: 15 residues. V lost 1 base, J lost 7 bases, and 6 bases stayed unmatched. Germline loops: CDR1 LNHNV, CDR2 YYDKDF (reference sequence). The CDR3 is CATSRATGGRFGYTF. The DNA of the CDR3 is TGTGCCACCAGCAGAGCGACAGGGGGCCGTTTTGGCTACACCTTC.

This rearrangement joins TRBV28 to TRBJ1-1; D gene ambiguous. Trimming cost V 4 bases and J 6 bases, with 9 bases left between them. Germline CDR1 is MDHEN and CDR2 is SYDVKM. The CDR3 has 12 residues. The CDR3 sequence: CASSSLDSEAFF. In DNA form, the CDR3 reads TGTGCCAGCAGTTCCCTAGATTCTGAAGCTTTCTTT.

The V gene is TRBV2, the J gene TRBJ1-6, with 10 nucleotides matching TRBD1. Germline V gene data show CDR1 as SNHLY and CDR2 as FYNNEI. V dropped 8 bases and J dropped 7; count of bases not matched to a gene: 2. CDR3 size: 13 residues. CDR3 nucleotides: TGTGCCAGCCGGGACAGGGGAAATTCACCCCTCCACTTT. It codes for CASRDRGNSPLHF.

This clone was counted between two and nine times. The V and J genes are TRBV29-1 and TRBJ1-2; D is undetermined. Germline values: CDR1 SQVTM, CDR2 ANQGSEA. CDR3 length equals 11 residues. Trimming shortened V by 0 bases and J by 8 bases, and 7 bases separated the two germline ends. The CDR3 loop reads CSVEDREGYTF. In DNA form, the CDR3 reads TGCAGCGTTGAAGACCGAGAGGGCTACACCTTC.

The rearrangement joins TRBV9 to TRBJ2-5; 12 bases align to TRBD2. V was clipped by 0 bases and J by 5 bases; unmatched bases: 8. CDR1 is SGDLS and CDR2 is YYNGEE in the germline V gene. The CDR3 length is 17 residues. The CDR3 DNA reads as TGTGCCAGCAGCGTAGGGCTAGCGGGAGGGCCATGGGAGACCCAGTACTTC. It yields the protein CASSVGLAGGPWETQYF.

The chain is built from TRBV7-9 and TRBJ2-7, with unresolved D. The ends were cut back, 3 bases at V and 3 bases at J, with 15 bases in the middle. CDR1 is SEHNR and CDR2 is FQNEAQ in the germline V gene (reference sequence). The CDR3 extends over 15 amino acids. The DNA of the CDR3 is TGTGCCAGCAGCTTCGGTTTTCTAGGAATCTACGAGCAGTACTTC. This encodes CASSFGFLGIYEQYF. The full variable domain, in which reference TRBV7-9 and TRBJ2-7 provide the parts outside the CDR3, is DTGVSQNPRHKITKRGQNVTFRCDPISEHNRLYWYRQTLGQGPEFLTYFQNEAQLEKSRLLSDRFSAERPKGSFSTLEIQRTEQGDSAMYLCASSFGFLGIYEQYFGPGTRLTVT.

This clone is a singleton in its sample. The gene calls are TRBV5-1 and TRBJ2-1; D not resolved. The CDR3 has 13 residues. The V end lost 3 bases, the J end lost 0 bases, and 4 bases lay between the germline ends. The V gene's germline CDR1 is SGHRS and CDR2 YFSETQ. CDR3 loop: CASSSRSYNEQFF. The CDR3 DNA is TGCGCCAGCAGCTCCCGCTCCTACAATGAGCAGTTCTTC.